The rows below give T cell receptor beta chains drawn from one sample of a study of identifying expanded T cells in peripheral blood. Assay: immunoSEQ multiplex PCR; the TCRdb copy retains only in-frame clones and omits some. The sample lists 90,000 or so clones, 70% to 90% occurring once. Sample: blood. The receptors shown here come from a person aged 18 to 70 in good health. The CDR3 runs from the conserved cysteine through the conserved F or W. Each record gives: CDR3 protein, CDR3 DNA, CDR3 length, J gene, V gene, D gene, clone size. A D gene is named only where the DNA matches it firmly. Clone size is not always given. Where it is, it says once, few, many or a class for expanded clones.

CASRGIAGTYEQYF,TGTGCCAGCAGGGGAATAGCGGGAACCTACGAGCAGTACTTC,14,TRBJ2-7,TRBV2,TRBD2,NA
CASSLIVGGGGLGQYF,TGTGCCAGCAGTTTAATCGTCGGGGGCGGCGGGTTAGGGCAGTACTTC,16,TRBJ2-7,TRBV28,NA,NA
CASSLGTSAYNEQFF,TGTGCCAGTAGTCTCGGGACTAGCGCCTACAATGAGCAGTTCTTC,15,TRBJ2-1,TRBV19,TRBD2,NA
CASSQSGTGVSPLHF,TGCGCCAGCAGCCAATCCGGGACAGGCGTTTCACCCCTCCACTTT,15,TRBJ1-6,TRBV4-3,TRBD1,NA
CASTSFPEKLFF,TGTGCCAGCACCAGCTTTCCGGAAAAACTGTTTTTT,12,TRBJ1-4,TRBV28,NA,NA
CASSLGQGSYEQYF,TGCGCCAGCAGCTTGGGCCAGGGAAGCTACGAGCAGTACTTC,14,TRBJ2-7,TRBV5-1,NA,NA
CASSLDPGHRNTEAFF,TGTGCCAGCAGCTTGGATCCCGGACATAGGAACACTGAAGCTTTCTTT,16,TRBJ1-1,TRBV5-6,NA,NA
CASSLHNQETQYF,TGTGCCAGCAGCTTGCATAACCAAGAGACCCAGTACTTC,13,TRBJ2-5,TRBV5-6,NA,NA
CSANSGNTIYF,TGCAGCGCTAACTCTGGAAACACCATATATTTT,11,TRBJ1-3,TRBV29-1,NA,NA
CASSLVQVHEQYF,TGTGCCAGCAGCTTGGTTCAGGTGCACGAGCAGTACTTC,13,TRBJ2-7,TRBV13,NA,NA
CASSPRDTGELFF,TGTGCCAGCAGCCCGCGTGACACCGGGGAGCTGTTTTTT,13,TRBJ2-2,TRBV6-4,NA,NA
CASSSRGTAGAGRYF,TGTGCCAGCAGTTCCCGGGGAACAGCGGGCGCGGGGAGGTACTTC,15,TRBJ2-4,TRBV6-6,NA,NA
CASSSSGTANEKLFF,TGCGCCAGCAGCTCTTCCGGGACAGCTAATGAAAAACTGTTTTTT,15,TRBJ1-4,TRBV5-1,TRBD1,NA
CASSFGADSTDTQYF,TGTGCCAGCAGCTTCGGGGCAGACAGCACAGATACGCAGTATTTT,15,TRBJ2-3,TRBV7-9,NA,NA
CASSPRGDRTNEQFF,TGTGCCAGCAGCCCCCGAGGAGACAGGACAAATGAGCAGTTCTTC,15,TRBJ2-1,TRBV4-2,NA,NA
CASSWAGTSVETQYF,TGTGCCAGCAGCTGGGCCGGGACTAGCGTTGAGACCCAGTACTTC,15,TRBJ2-5,TRBV7-2,TRBD2,NA
CSVQFPGRLEEQYF,TGCAGCGTGCAATTCCCTGGCAGGCTTGAGGAGCAGTACTTC,14,TRBJ2-7,TRBV29-1,NA,NA
CASSQEDLGTVTFF,TGCGCCAGCAGCCAAGAAGACCTGGGGACAGTTACTTTCTTT,14,TRBJ1-1,TRBV4-1,TRBD1,NA
CASSQVWQSDVAYEQYF,TGCGCCAGCAGCCAAGTGTGGCAGTCCGACGTAGCCTACGAGCAGTACTTC,17,TRBJ2-7,TRBV4-3,NA,NA
CASSPNGLQPGEQYF,TGTGCCAGCTCACCAAACGGTCTCCAACCCGGCGAGCAGTACTTC,15,TRBJ2-7,TRBV18,NA,NA
CASSPGLAVVDEQFF,TGTGCCAGCAGCCCGGGACTAGCGGTTGTTGATGAGCAGTTCTTC,15,TRBJ2-1,TRBV5-4,TRBD2,NA
CASSDYRDEYF,TGTGCCAGCAGTGATTACAGGGATGAGTACTTC,11,TRBJ2-7,TRBV2,NA,NA
CASLDATAYQYGYTF,TGTGCCAGCCTGGATGCCACGGCCTATCAATATGGCTACACCTTC,15,TRBJ1-2,TRBV7-7,NA,NA
CASSGTGADTEAFF,TGTGCCAGCAGTGGGACAGGGGCCGACACTGAAGCTTTCTTT,14,TRBJ1-1,TRBV28,TRBD1,NA
CASSPAGSHGYTF,TGCGCCAGCAGCCCAGCGGGCAGCCATGGCTACACCTTC,13,TRBJ1-2,TRBV5-1,NA,NA
CASSFQPDQPQHF,TGTGCCAGCAGTTTCCAACCGGATCAGCCCCAGCATTTT,13,TRBJ1-5,TRBV6-6,NA,NA
CASSFGDYEQYF,TGTGCCAGCAGCTTCGGGGACTACGAGCAGTACTTC,12,TRBJ2-7,TRBV7-9,NA,NA
CASSYEGQGTDTQYF,TGTGCCAGCAGTTACGAGGGACAAGGCACAGATACGCAGTATTTT,15,TRBJ2-3,TRBV6-6,NA,once
CASSEAPTSGYEQYF,TGTGCCAGCAGTGAAGCTCCGACTAGCGGATACGAGCAGTACTTC,15,TRBJ2-7,TRBV6-1,TRBD2,once
CASSLGKYESEQFF,TGTGCCAGCAGCTTAGGTAAATATGAGAGTGAGCAGTTCTTC,14,TRBJ2-1,TRBV11-2,NA,NA
CASSQVRSGANTGELFF,TGCGCCAGCAGCCAAGTTCGGAGCGGGGCGAACACCGGGGAGCTGTTTTTT,17,TRBJ2-2,TRBV4-3,TRBD2,NA
CASSQGEVGGHTF,TGCGCCAGCAGCCAAGGAGAGGTTGGTGGCCACACCTTC,13,TRBJ1-2,TRBV4-3,NA,NA
CAISESFDRGNTIYF,TGTGCCATCAGTGAGTCGTTTGACCGTGGAAACACCATATATTTT,15,TRBJ1-3,TRBV10-3,NA,NA
CASSGQPNQPQHF,TGTGCCAGCAGTGGACAGCCCAATCAGCCCCAGCATTTT,13,TRBJ1-5,TRBV6-5,NA,NA
CASAGIGHSNQPQHF,TGTGCCAGTGCAGGGATCGGGCATAGCAATCAGCCCCAGCATTTT,15,TRBJ1-5,TRBV25-1,NA,few
CASSRPGLAATDTQYF,TGCGCCAGCAGCCGGCCGGGACTAGCGGCGACAGATACGCAGTATTTT,16,TRBJ2-3,TRBV4-3,TRBD2,NA
CASPGLAETSTDTQYF,TGTGCCAGCCCGGGACTAGCGGAGACTAGCACAGATACGCAGTATTTT,16,TRBJ2-3,TRBV2,TRBD2,NA
CASSLIPRETQYF,TGTGCCAGCAGCTTAATCCCCAGAGAGACCCAGTACTTC,13,TRBJ2-5,TRBV5-5,NA,NA
CASSLFLDTQYF,TGTGCCAGCAGCTTGTTCTTAGATACGCAGTATTTT,12,TRBJ2-3,TRBV5-5,NA,NA
CASSELAGTQYF,TGTGCCAGCAGCGAACTAGCGGGGACGCAGTATTTT,12,TRBJ2-3,TRBV14,TRBD2,NA
CASRPGQGYAEQYF,TGTGCCAGCAGGCCGGGACAGGGTTATGCGGAGCAGTACTTC,14,TRBJ2-7,TRBV2,TRBD1,NA
CASSLAGGRLAGEQYF,TGTGCCAGCAGCTTAGCGGGCGGCAGGCTGGCGGGGGAGCAGTACTTC,16,TRBJ2-7,TRBV7-6,NA,once
CASSRAGDGYTF,TGCGCCAGCAGCAGAGCTGGGGATGGCTACACCTTC,12,TRBJ1-2,TRBV10-2,NA,few
CATSPGLADQETQYF,TGTGCCACCAGCCCCGGACTAGCGGACCAAGAGACCCAGTACTTC,15,TRBJ2-5,TRBV15,TRBD2,NA
CASRRDNPSTDTQYF,TGTGCCAGCAGGAGGGACAACCCTAGCACAGATACGCAGTATTTT,15,TRBJ2-3,TRBV2,NA,NA
CASKEGSTYQETQYF,TGTGCCAGTAAAGAGGGGTCCACGTACCAAGAGACCCAGTACTTC,15,TRBJ2-5,TRBV28,NA,once
CASSQVGPRTDGGGYTF,TGCGCCAGCAGCCAAGTGGGCCCGAGGACGGACGGGGGTGGCTACACCTTC,17,TRBJ1-2,TRBV4-1,NA,NA
CASSLVSIITNEQFF,TGTGCCAGCAGCTTAGTAAGTATTATTACCAATGAGCAGTTCTTC,15,TRBJ2-1,TRBV7-2,NA,NA
CASSFLQGAVTLMKQFF,TGCGCCAGCAGCTTTCTCCAGGGCGCGGTAACTCTAATGAAGCAGTTCTTC,17,TRBJ2-1,TRBV5-1,NA,NA